The clone carrying this T cell receptor beta chain was counted once. Primers for the PCR totalled 60 Vbeta and 13 Jbeta. Measured with immunoSEQ multiplex PCR; TCRdb has only the in-frame clones, and not every one. The data show approximately 190,000 clones, 80% to 85% seen once. The length of the CDR3 is 14 residues. The V and J ends lost 3 bases and 8 bases respectively, with 13 bases between them. Germline assignment: CDR1 SGHDN and CDR2 FVKESK. The sample comes from a study of cytomegalovirus exposure and HLA in healthy donors. Across the study: Out of 398 genotyped donors, 81% belonged to the Caucasian-associated ancestry cluster.

While unrecorded immune exposures were likely, the donors were nominally healthy when sampled. The sequence came from a woman under 30 in good health and CMV-seronegative. Input material: PBMCs. The chain joins TRBV14 to TRBJ1-4; D may be TRBD1 (5 bases). The CDR3 nucleotides are TGTGCCAGCAGCCATGCCAGGGAGGGAGAAAAACTGTTTTTT. Translating it yields CASSHAREGEKLFF.